These 23 T cell receptor beta chains share one sample of origin, sequenced in a study of T cells after yellow fever vaccination. TCRdb reprocessed the 5' RACE reads via MiXCR and lists one record per CDR3 protein. The sample contains 300,000 to 350,000 distinct CDR3 sequences, over 3.5% of which appear only once. The sample consisted of PBMCs, taken 15 days after the yellow fever booster vaccination. These receptors were taken from a man aged 18 to 30 who received the YFV17D yellow fever vaccine.

This clonotype was seen a handful of times. The chain combines TRBV20-1 with TRBJ2-7, with 12 bases matching TRBD2. The CDR3 covers 15 residues. Unmatched junction bases numbered 7, after V lost 5 bases and J lost 2 bases. The germline CDR1 and CDR2 sequences are DFQATT and SNEGSKA (reference sequence). The CDR3 sequence: CSALWASGGAYEQYF. The DNA of the CDR3 is TGCAGTGCTCTTTGGGCTAGCGGGGGGGCCTACGAGCAGTACTTC.

This clonotype has just a few counts. J is TRBJ1-1 and V is TRBV11-2, with D unresolved. The V and J ends lost 5 bases and 0 bases respectively, with 7 bases between them. CDR3 size: 13 residues. CDR1 and CDR2 from the germline V gene are SGHAT and FQNNGV. The CDR3 sequence is CASSPVVNTEAFF. In nucleotides, the CDR3 is TGTGCCAGCAGCCCGGTCGTGAACACTGAAGCTTTCTTT.

In its sample, this clonotype was seen a few times. This chain uses TRBV6-5 with TRBJ2-1; D is perhaps TRBD2 (6 bases). The germline V gene has CDR1 MNHEY and CDR2 SVGAGI. The CDR3 consists of 14 residues. V lost 3 bases and J 4 bases, leaving 10 bases between the germline ends. CDR3 loop: CASSYIGGYNEQFF. The CDR3 DNA reads TGTGCCAGCAGTTATATAGGAGGGTACAATGAGCAGTTCTTC.

This clonotype has at least ten counts. The chain joins TRBV5-6 to TRBJ1-1; D may be TRBD1 (6 bases). The CDR3 spans 14 residues. The germline V gene has CDR1 SGHDT and CDR2 YYEEEE. V was cut by 8 bases and J by 0 bases, with 14 bases left in between. The CDR3 DNA follows: TGTGCCAGTACATGGGCAGGGGTGAACACTGAAGCTTTCTTT. This codes for CASTWAGVNTEAFF.

This clonotype has just a few counts. This chain links TRBV7-2 with TRBJ1-2; tentatively, D is TRBD1 (6 bases). The germline gives CDR1 SGHTA, CDR2 FQGNSA. Trimming removed 5 bases from V and 5 bases from J, with 15 bases in between. This CDR3 is 14 amino acids long. This CDR3 reads CASSPGQRRYGYTF. The CDR3 region has the DNA TGTGCCAGCAGCCCTGGACAGCGACGGTATGGCTACACCTTC. Full variable domain (outside the CDR3, taken from reference TRBV7-2 and TRBJ1-2): GAGVSQSPSNKVTEKGKDVELRCDPISGHTALYWYRQSLGQGLEFLIYFQGNSAPDKSGLPSDRFSAERTGGSVSTLTIQRTQQEDSAVYLCASSPGQRRYGYTFGSGTRLTVV.

There are many counts of this clonotype. This chain uses TRBV4-3 with TRBJ2-5; a possible D gene is TRBD2 (5 bases). The CDR3 totals 13 residues. V gave up 0 bases and J gave up 7 bases, with 9 bases separating them. From germline, CDR1 is LGHNA and CDR2 YSLEER. CDR3 nucleotides: TGCGCCAGCAGCCAAGAGAATCGGGGGACCCAGTACTTC. Its translation: CASSQENRGTQYF.

This clonotype was picked up a small number of times. The V call is TRBV12-5, the J call TRBJ2-7; 9 positions match TRBD1. This CDR3 spans 14 amino acids. V shed 3 bases and J 5 bases; nucleotides not matched to a gene: 5. Germline V gene lookup returns CDR1 LGHNT and CDR2 FRNRAP. DNA for the CDR3: TGTGCTAGTGGTTTCGGGACAGGGTTCAACGAGCAGTACTTC. Its protein is CASGFGTGFNEQYF. The whole variable domain, remainder taken from reference TRBV12-5 and TRBJ2-7, is DARVTQTPRHKVTEMGQEVTMRCQPILGHNTVFWYRQTMMQGLELLAYFRNRAPLDDSGMPKDRFSAEMPDATLATLKIQPSEPRDSAVYFCASGFGTGFNEQYFGPGTRLTVT.

CDR3 sequence reads: CASRLSGREQFF. In DNA form, the CDR3 reads TGTGCCAGTAGACTTTCGGGCCGTGAGCAGTTCTTC. The chain couples TRBV19 to TRBJ2-1, with D unclear. The CDR3 runs to 12 residues. Germline assignment: CDR1 LNHDA and CDR2 SQIVND (reference sequence). The V end lost 6 bases, the J end lost 9 bases, and 12 bases lay between the germline ends.

This clonotype was picked up many times. This sequence joins TRBV6-2 or TRBV6-3 and TRBJ2-1; a possible D gene is TRBD1 (6 bases). In germline, CDR1 is MNHEY, CDR2 SVGEGT. The CDR3 is 13 amino acids. Between the trimmed V and J ends, which lost 6 bases and 6 bases, there was a span of 12 bases. The CDR3 reads CASRLGQSNEQFF. CDR3 nucleotide sequence: TGTGCCAGCAGATTAGGACAGTCCAATGAGCAGTTCTTC.

CDR3 loop: CASSLTTSGGHYEQYF. The CDR3 DNA is TGTGCCAGCAGCTTAACGACTAGCGGGGGCCACTACGAGCAGTACTTC. The chain links TRBV7-6 to TRBJ2-7; 12 bases agree with TRBD2. CDR1 and CDR2 from the germline V gene are SGHVS and FNYEAQ. This CDR3 contains 16 residues. After removal of 2 bases from V and 3 bases from J, the junction contained 5 bases not matched to a gene.

CDR3 region: CASSVGAGGRDEQYF. The CDR3, as DNA: TGCGCCAGCAGTGTCGGTGCGGGGGGCCGGGACGAGCAGTACTTC. The chain employs TRBV5-1 and TRBJ2-7, with 8 bases fitting TRBD2. There are 15 residues in the CDR3. Trimming cost V 5 bases and J 5 bases; bases outside gene matches: 12. From germline, CDR1 is SGHRS and CDR2 YFSETQ.

In DNA, the CDR3 is TGCGCCAGCGGAACAGGGTTTTTAAACACTGAAGCTTTCTTT. It specifies CASGTGFLNTEAFF. V gene TRBV5-1 combines with J gene TRBJ1-1, with a possible D match to TRBD1 (6 bases). CDR1 SGHRS and CDR2 YFSETQ come from the germline V gene. CDR3 length equals 14 residues. Trimming pared 7 bases from V and 2 bases from J, leaving 15 bases between.

This chain connects TRBV9 to TRBJ2-1; TRBD1 is a possible D gene (5 bases). Germline V lookup: CDR1 SGDLS, CDR2 YYNGEE. Trimming stripped 1 base from V and 4 bases from J, with 9 bases between. The CDR3 loop spans 14 amino acids. This CDR3 reads CASSVTPGYNEQFF. In DNA, the CDR3 is TGTGCCAGCAGCGTAACACCAGGGTACAATGAGCAGTTCTTC.

The V and J genes are TRBV5-6 and TRBJ2-1; tentative D call: TRBD2 (5 bases). CDR1 is SGHDT, CDR2 YYEEEE, per germline. This CDR3 region has 14 residues. The ends were cut back, 2 bases at V and 0 bases at J, with 6 bases in the middle. The CDR3 reads CASSFGVSYNEQFF. CDR3 sequence (DNA): TGTGCCAGCAGCTTCGGGGTCTCCTACAATGAGCAGTTCTTC.

This clonotype was seen a handful of times. This sequence joins TRBV19 and TRBJ2-6, with 14 nucleotides matching TRBD2. The CDR3 is 21 amino acids. J lost 0 bases, V lost 1 base, and 8 bases had no gene match. Germline V lookup: CDR1 LNHDA, CDR2 SQIVND (reference sequence). CDR3 bases: TGTGCCAGTAGTATAGGAGGGACTAGCGGGAGATACAGCTCTGGGGCCAACGTCCTGACTTTC. Its protein product is CASSIGGTSGRYSSGANVLTF. Complete variable domain (other parts from reference TRBV19 and TRBJ2-6): DGGITQSPKYLFRKEGQNVTLSCEQNLNHDAMYWYRQDPGQGLRLIYYSQIVNDFQKGDIAEGYSVSREKKESFPLTVTSAQKNPTAFYLCASSIGGTSGRYSSGANVLTFGAGSRLTVL.

This clonotype appeared a few times. V usage is TRBV7-3 and J usage is TRBJ2-1; 8 bases map to TRBD2. Germline V gene data show CDR1 as SGHTA and CDR2 as FQGTGA. V shed 5 bases, J shed 8 bases, and the junction held 8 bases outside the gene matches. The CDR3 spans 14 residues. For the CDR3, the DNA is TGTGCCAGCAGCCTGGGGACTAGGGGCTATGAGCAGTTCTTC. This codes for CASSLGTRGYEQFF. The full variable domain, in which reference TRBV7-3 and TRBJ2-1 provide the parts outside the CDR3, is GAGVSQTPSNKVTEKGKYVELRCDPISGHTALYWYRQSLGQGPEFLIYFQGTGAADDSGLPNDRFFAVRPEGSVSTLKIQRTERGDSAVYLCASSLGTRGYEQFFGPGTRLTVL.

This chain uses TRBV6-5 with TRBJ1-2; D call uncertain. CDR1 and CDR2 from the germline V gene are MNHEY and SVGAGI. The CDR3 runs 16 residues. V was cut by 0 bases and J by 6 bases, with 17 bases left in between. CDR3 sequence reads: CASSYSPRNSGDGYTF. CDR3 coding DNA: TGTGCCAGCAGTTACTCGCCCAGGAACTCTGGGGATGGCTACACCTTC.

The V gene is TRBV5-1, the J gene TRBJ2-1, with a weak D call TRBD2 (6 bases). Germline CDR1 SGHRS, CDR2 YFSETQ. CDR3 length: 15 amino acids. V lost 9 bases to trimming and J lost 4 bases, with 20 bases between them. The CDR3 sequence: CATQSGPEVYNEQFF. CDR3 DNA sequence: TGCGCCACCCAGAGCGGGCCAGAGGTATACAATGAGCAGTTCTTC.

This clonotype was observed a few times. The V gene is TRBV2, the J gene TRBJ2-3; weak D call: TRBD1 (6 bases). This CDR3 has 15 residues. Per germline, CDR1 SNHLY and CDR2 FYNNEI. Trimming removed 4 bases from V and 4 bases from J, with 15 bases in between. The CDR3 nucleotides read TGTGCCAGCAGTGGGTTAGGGACAAGCCCAGATACGCAGTATTTT. Protein: CASSGLGTSPDTQYF.

This clonotype was detected many times. This chain joins TRBV7-8 and TRBJ1-1; TRBD1 agrees at 8 bases. CDR3 size: 15 residues. In germline, CDR1 is SGHVS, CDR2 FQNEAQ. The V gene end was trimmed by 4 bases and the J gene end by 0 bases; junction bases not matched to a gene: 4. The CDR3 sequence: CASSSGQGLNTEAFF. The CDR3 nucleotides are TGTGCCAGCAGCTCCGGACAGGGACTGAACACTGAAGCTTTCTTT.

This clonotype has a handful of counts. V usage is TRBV4-2 and J usage is TRBJ2-2, with 11 nucleotides matching TRBD1. The germline V gene encodes CDR1 LGHNA and CDR2 YNFKEQ. The V and J ends lost 7 bases and 5 bases, in that order; junction bases with no gene match: 3. The CDR3 contains 14 residues. This CDR3 is CASTRDRGTGELFF. In DNA, the CDR3 is TGTGCCAGCACCCGGGACAGGGGGACCGGGGAGCTGTTTTTT.

This clonotype was detected ten times or more. V gene TRBV4-3 combines with J gene TRBJ2-5; D unresolved. V dropped 0 bases and J dropped 7 bases, with 12 bases sitting between them. The CDR3 has 14 residues. Germline values: CDR1 LGHNA, CDR2 YSLEER. The CDR3 reads CASSQEASASTQYF. CDR3 DNA sequence: TGCGCCAGCAGCCAAGAGGCATCGGCCTCGACCCAGTACTTC.

The chain is built from TRBV7-9 and TRBJ2-3, with 11 positions matching TRBD2. Germline CDR1 and CDR2: SEHNR and FQNEAQ (reference sequence). This CDR3 has 17 amino acids. Trimming took 5 bases from V and 6 from J; bases not matched to a gene: 13. CDR3 in amino acids: CASSPPPSGGREDTQYF. The CDR3 nucleotides are TGTGCCAGCAGCCCACCCCCTAGCGGGGGGCGGGAGGATACGCAGTATTTT.